This TCR beta chain was profiled in a study of PD-1 blockade in classical Hodgkin lymphoma (dated by TCRdb to about 2020). About the study as a whole: Nivolumab dosing was 3 mg/kg intravenously every 2 weeks, continuing until either disease progression or unacceptable toxicity. To define a peripheral blood immune signature of response to PD-1 blockade in classical Hodgkin lymphoma, the study combined TCR beta sequencing with CyTOF.

The Qiagen DNeasy kit was used to extract genomic DNA both from unsorted PBMCs and from the negatively selected CD4+ and CD8+ fractions. TCR beta CDR3 regions were amplified by immunoSEQ multiplex PCR using primers annealing to V and J segments. A synthetic immune receptor repertoire was used to minimize amplification bias, and any remaining bias was removed computationally after sequencing. As for how the authors treated the data: Custom Python scripts were used to quantify repertoire diversity as the Shannon entropy index. Unsorted, CD4+ and CD8+ repertoires were analyzed separately, except for combined analyses in which CD4+ and CD8+ sequences were merged in silico. Clonal expansion was defined as a frequency increase of at least 2-fold after treatment compared with C1D1, and clones undetected at baseline were assigned a pseudocount of 0.5. Singleton clones were defined as clones with 0 or 1 copy at C1D1, and non-singleton clones were defined as clones with 2 or more copies. By matching protein sequences in sorted samples from the same patient, clones expanded in unsorted samples were annotated as CD4+, CD8+ or unknown. Wilcoxon tests on paired samples were used to test changes in diversity from C1D1 to C4D1. TCRdb stores this immuneACCESS table with in-frame sequences only. Part of the clones is absent; in the studies checked, under half of the shortfall reflects unresolved V genes, and no reason is known for the rest. The V and J calls and clone size are taken from that table; D and trimming were inferred from the DNA. Recorded for this sample are 57,000 or so clones; roughly 88% of them occurred a single time. The ten largest make up 12% of the sample.

This clone was seen ten or more times. It lacks a known antigen. Base qualities are missing; no much larger clone stands one base away. The paper as a whole reports these results and caveats: CD4+ but not CD8+ TCR diversity rose significantly by C4D1 (p=0.0027 vs p=0.16), most apparent in complete responders (p=0.02). The study was restricted to a single clinical trial cohort, and the causes of repertoire differences, possibly disease activity or prior therapy, were left undefined. Newly diagnosed patients were reported to have lower baseline TCR diversity than healthy donors, and relapsed/refractory patients were reported to have lower baseline TCR diversity still. Lower diversity was observed in patients in whom nivolumab was started less than 1 year after ASCT, and these patients were excluded from later analyses so that confounding by immune reconstitution would be avoided. Baseline diversity similar to that of newly diagnosed patients was observed in trial patients achieving complete response, whereas significantly lower diversity was observed in partial responders and progressors.

What this sample's time point label stands for: cycle 1 day 1 (C1D1), immediately before nivolumab initiation. All trial patients had relapsed after autologous stem cell transplantation, with cohorts A, B and C differing in prior brentuximab vedotin exposure. A total of fewer than 65 patients with relapsed/refractory classical Hodgkin lymphoma made up the trial cohort, and each patient's best overall response was complete response, partial response or progressive disease. Single-agent nivolumab was administered to trial patients in the multi-cohort phase II CheckMate 205 trial. An independent review committee assessed best overall response by applying the 2007 International Working Group response criteria. Trial PBMCs were obtained immediately prior to nivolumab initiation (C1D1) and on therapy at cycle 2 day 1 and cycle 4 day 1. Peripheral blood was collected in 8 mL Vacutainer Cell Preparation Tubes, from which PBMCs were isolated by centrifugation and then cryopreserved.

The sequencing used peripheral blood mononuclear cells (PBMCs), collected at baseline. This sequence was found in a human donor with classical Hodgkin lymphoma.

The CDR3 corresponds to CASSLSGGFETQYF. Read as DNA, the sequence is TGTGCCAGCAGCCTGTCAGGGGGCTTCGAGACCCAGTACTTC. The sequence links TRBV4-2 to TRBJ2-5, with 8 central nucleotides matching TRBD1. The germline V end is reduced by 4 bases and the J end by 5 bases; junction bases left unmatched: 6. CDR1 and CDR2 (LGHNA, YNFKEQ) derive from the germline V gene. Counted from cysteine to phenylalanine, this CDR3 has 14 amino acids. Just the 42-base CDR3 DNA is kept, in frame starting at base 1.